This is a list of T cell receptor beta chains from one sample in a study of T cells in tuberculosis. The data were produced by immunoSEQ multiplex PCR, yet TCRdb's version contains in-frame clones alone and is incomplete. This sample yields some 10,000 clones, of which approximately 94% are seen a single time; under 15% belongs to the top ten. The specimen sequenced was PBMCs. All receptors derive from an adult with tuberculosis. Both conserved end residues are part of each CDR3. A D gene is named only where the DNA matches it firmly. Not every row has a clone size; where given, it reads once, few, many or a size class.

CDR3aa: CASSDGTGRGTDTQYF; CDR3nt: TGTGCCAGCAGTGACGGGACAGGTCGGGGCACAGATACGCAGTATTTT; len: 16; v_gene: TRBV6-4; abundance: NA; d_gene: TRBD1; j_gene: TRBJ2-3
CDR3aa: CASHGGVGEQYF; CDR3nt: TGTGCCAGCCATGGGGGGGTAGGCGAGCAGTACTTC; len: 12; v_gene: TRBV7-4; abundance: NA; d_gene: TRBD2; j_gene: TRBJ2-7
CDR3aa: CAINSGQGSTEAFF; CDR3nt: TGTGCCATCAACTCAGGACAGGGAAGTACTGAAGCTTTCTTT; len: 14; v_gene: TRBV19; abundance: NA; d_gene: TRBD1; j_gene: TRBJ1-1
CDR3aa: CASSLNSGTESTDTQYF; CDR3nt: TGTGCCAGCAGCCTCAACTCCGGGACAGAGAGCACAGATACGCAGTATTTT; len: 17; v_gene: TRBV11-2; abundance: NA; d_gene: TRBD1; j_gene: TRBJ2-3
CDR3aa: CASSPRGGGTEAFF; CDR3nt: TGTGCCAGCAGCCCCCGGGGGGGTGGTACTGAAGCTTTCTTT; len: 14; v_gene: TRBV27; abundance: NA; d_gene: NA; j_gene: TRBJ1-1
CDR3aa: CASSSEDISAYEQYF; CDR3nt: TGTGCCAGCAGCTCCGAAGACATATCCGCCTACGAGCAGTACTTC; len: 15; v_gene: TRBV7-9; abundance: NA; d_gene: NA; j_gene: TRBJ2-7
CDR3aa: CASSHTSRAGGKETQYF; CDR3nt: TGTGCCAGCAGCCATACGTCGAGAGCGGGGGGGAAAGAGACCCAGTACTTC; len: 17; v_gene: TRBV9; abundance: NA; d_gene: TRBD2; j_gene: TRBJ2-5
CDR3aa: CASQGLVENIQYF; CDR3nt: TGTGCCAGCCAAGGACTAGTTGAAAACATTCAGTACTTC; len: 13; v_gene: TRBV5-6; abundance: NA; d_gene: TRBD2; j_gene: TRBJ2-4
CDR3aa: CASRSLAGGYNEQFF; CDR3nt: TGTGCCAGCAGGTCACTAGCGGGAGGCTACAATGAGCAGTTCTTC; len: 15; v_gene: TRBV6-1; abundance: NA; d_gene: TRBD2; j_gene: TRBJ2-1
CDR3aa: CASSLMQVPHEQYF; CDR3nt: TGCGCCAGCAGCTTGATGCAGGTCCCCCACGAGCAGTACTTC; len: 14; v_gene: TRBV5-1; abundance: NA; d_gene: NA; j_gene: TRBJ2-7
CDR3aa: CASSSMTSPNTGELFF; CDR3nt: TGTGCCAGCTCATCCATGACTAGCCCGAACACCGGGGAGCTGTTTTTT; len: 16; v_gene: TRBV18; abundance: once; d_gene: TRBD2; j_gene: TRBJ2-2
CDR3aa: CASSLLGQLNEQFF; CDR3nt: TGCGCCAGCAGCTTGCTGGGACAGCTCAATGAGCAGTTCTTC; len: 14; v_gene: TRBV5-1; abundance: NA; d_gene: TRBD1; j_gene: TRBJ2-1
CDR3aa: CASSTPDPGTGAPREQYF; CDR3nt: TGTGCCAGCAGTACACCTGATCCCGGGACAGGGGCTCCTAGGGAGCAGTACTTC; len: 18; v_gene: TRBV2; abundance: NA; d_gene: TRBD1; j_gene: TRBJ2-7
CDR3aa: CASSSFDRGQDGYTF; CDR3nt: TGTGCCAGCAGCTCTTTCGACAGGGGGCAGGATGGCTACACCTTC; len: 15; v_gene: TRBV5-4; abundance: NA; d_gene: TRBD1; j_gene: TRBJ1-2
CDR3aa: CASSYGTVGLNTEAFF; CDR3nt: TGTGCCAGCAGTTACGGGACAGTGGGACTGAACACTGAAGCTTTCTTT; len: 16; v_gene: TRBV6-5; abundance: NA; d_gene: TRBD1; j_gene: TRBJ1-1
CDR3aa: CAWSVTGNYGYTF; CDR3nt: TGTGCCTGGAGTGTGACAGGGAACTATGGCTACACCTTC; len: 13; v_gene: TRBV30; abundance: NA; d_gene: TRBD1; j_gene: TRBJ1-2
CDR3aa: CASSLEGGETQYF; CDR3nt: TGTGCCAGCAGTCTGGAGGGTGGAGAGACCCAGTACTTC; len: 13; v_gene: TRBV2; abundance: NA; d_gene: NA; j_gene: TRBJ2-5
CDR3aa: CASSSYPSNEQFF; CDR3nt: TGTGCCAGCAGTTCCTACCCCTCCAATGAGCAGTTCTTC; len: 13; v_gene: TRBV6-5; abundance: NA; d_gene: NA; j_gene: TRBJ2-1
CDR3aa: CASSPLGGGGGSDTQYF; CDR3nt: TGCGCCAGCAGCCCCCTGGGCGGGGGGGGCGGGTCGGATACGCAGTATTTT; len: 17; v_gene: TRBV5-1; abundance: NA; d_gene: TRBD2; j_gene: TRBJ2-3
CDR3aa: CATSRDGLLEDTEAFF; CDR3nt: TGTGCCACCAGCAGAGACGGACTCCTGGAGGACACTGAAGCTTTCTTT; len: 16; v_gene: TRBV15; abundance: NA; d_gene: NA; j_gene: TRBJ1-1
CDR3aa: CASSPAIGGNTEAFF; CDR3nt: TGTGCCAGCAGCCCTGCCATAGGAGGGAACACTGAAGCTTTCTTT; len: 15; v_gene: TRBV4-2; abundance: few; d_gene: NA; j_gene: TRBJ1-1
CDR3aa: CASSFAGSTEAFF; CDR3nt: TGTGCCAGCAGCTTCGCAGGCAGCACTGAAGCTTTCTTT; len: 13; v_gene: TRBV11-2; abundance: NA; d_gene: NA; j_gene: TRBJ1-1
CDR3aa: CAISKRGPASETQETQYF; CDR3nt: TGTGCCATCAGCAAGAGGGGACCAGCTAGCGAGACTCAAGAGACCCAGTACTTC; len: 18; v_gene: TRBV10-3; abundance: NA; d_gene: NA; j_gene: TRBJ2-5
CDR3aa: CASSFGLAGQETQYF; CDR3nt: TGTGCCAGCAGCTTCGGGCTAGCGGGGCAAGAGACCCAGTACTTC; len: 15; v_gene: TRBV11-3; abundance: once; d_gene: TRBD2; j_gene: TRBJ2-5
CDR3aa: CASSEKGGDTQYF; CDR3nt: TGCGCCAGCAGTGAGAAGGGAGGAGATACGCAGTATTTT; len: 13; v_gene: TRBV10-1; abundance: NA; d_gene: NA; j_gene: TRBJ2-3
CDR3aa: CASSPNPGEEQYF; CDR3nt: TGTGCCAGCTCCCCCAACCCAGGGGAGGAGCAGTACTTC; len: 13; v_gene: TRBV18; abundance: NA; d_gene: NA; j_gene: TRBJ2-7
CDR3aa: CASSVVGDSSGNTIYF; CDR3nt: TGTGCCAGCAGCGTAGTGGGGGACAGTTCTGGAAACACCATATATTTT; len: 16; v_gene: TRBV9; abundance: NA; d_gene: TRBD1; j_gene: TRBJ1-3
CDR3aa: CASSSERGGELFF; CDR3nt: TGTGCCAGCAGCTCAGAACGGGGCGGGGAGCTGTTTTTT; len: 13; v_gene: TRBV11-2; abundance: NA; d_gene: NA; j_gene: TRBJ2-2
CDR3aa: CASSNDRESYEQYF; CDR3nt: TGTGCCAGTAGTAACGACAGGGAATCCTACGAGCAGTACTTC; len: 14; v_gene: TRBV19; abundance: NA; d_gene: TRBD1; j_gene: TRBJ2-7
CDR3aa: CASSESPGLAGDNEQFF; CDR3nt: TGTGCCAGCAGTGAATCCCCGGGACTAGCGGGGGACAATGAGCAGTTCTTC; len: 17; v_gene: TRBV25-1; abundance: NA; d_gene: TRBD2; j_gene: TRBJ2-1
CDR3aa: CASSLGRTSTDTQYF; CDR3nt: TGTGCCAGCAGCTTGGGCAGGACTAGCACAGATACGCAGTATTTT; len: 15; v_gene: TRBV5-5; abundance: NA; d_gene: NA; j_gene: TRBJ2-3
CDR3aa: CASSLERGSGYEQYF; CDR3nt: TGTGCCAGCAGCCTTGAGCGGGGGAGCGGGTACGAGCAGTACTTC; len: 15; v_gene: TRBV7-2; abundance: NA; d_gene: TRBD2; j_gene: TRBJ2-7
CDR3aa: CASSYARDRDGYTF; CDR3nt: TGTGCCAGCAGTTACGCTCGGGACAGGGATGGCTACACCTTC; len: 14; v_gene: TRBV6-6; abundance: NA; d_gene: TRBD1; j_gene: TRBJ1-2
CDR3aa: CASKPGPEGAQHF; CDR3nt: TGTGCCAGTAAGCCGGGCCCCGAGGGAGCCCAGCATTTT; len: 13; v_gene: TRBV19; abundance: NA; d_gene: NA; j_gene: TRBJ1-5
CDR3aa: CASSLVRDPGETQYF; CDR3nt: TGCGCCAGCAGCTTGGTCCGTGACCCGGGGGAGACCCAGTACTTC; len: 15; v_gene: TRBV5-1; abundance: NA; d_gene: NA; j_gene: TRBJ2-5
CDR3aa: CASSISVVYGYTF; CDR3nt: TGTGCCAGTAGTATATCAGTCGTCTATGGCTACACCTTC; len: 13; v_gene: TRBV19; abundance: NA; d_gene: NA; j_gene: TRBJ1-2